The clone carrying this TCR beta chain has only one observation. As yet, its antigen is unknown. The sample is drawn from a study of shared clonotypes between healthy human individuals. Study findings and constraints: Non-shared clonotypes were found to have lower generation probabilities than the clonotypes that were shared by all four of the sorted-subset donors. Although depth was large, rarefaction showed that sequencing of the sorted subsets was incomplete. Having only a few donors restricted how much genetic and exposure-history diversity was captured. Read depth was anticipated to influence clonotype sharing among donors.

The CDR3 contains 14 residues. Germline CDR1 SGHRS, CDR2 YFSETQ. V was pared by 5 bases and J by 0 bases, with 11 bases between. Naive CD8 cells comprised CD45RO-negative, CCR7-positively selected cells, excluding terminally differentiated effector memory CD45RA+ cells. TCRdb keeps only in-frame clones here, not all; method: immunoSEQ multiplex PCR. The table shows fewer than 850,000 clones, with 96% occurring only once. This sequence was found in a young man in good health. This sequence joins TRBV5-1 and TRBJ1-1, with D maybe TRBD1 (6 bases). Sequencing was performed on naive CD8+ T cells sorted from blood. CDR3 loop: CASRPGGMNTEAFF. CDR3 sequence (DNA): TGCGCCAGCAGGCCGGGGGGCATGAACACTGAAGCTTTCTTT.